The clone carrying this T cell receptor beta chain occurred a few times. This sample stems from a study of cytomegalovirus exposure and HLA in healthy donors. Study information: From donors who were HLA-typed, an early data release held approximately 91 million unique TCRs.

Amplification used 60 Vbeta primers and 13 Jbeta primers. Using immunoSEQ multiplex PCR, the repertoire was profiled, and TCRdb retains in-frame clones only, with some absent. The table has some 130,000 clones, approximately 81% seen once. The CDR3 length is 11 residues. Trimming took off 1 base at V and 11 bases at J, with 8 bases between the two ends. In germline, CDR1 is LGHNT, CDR2 FRNRAP. The receptor was isolated from a man younger than 35 in good health and CMV-seronegative. The rearrangement links TRBV12-5 to TRBJ1-1; no clear D gene. The sequenced sample was PBMCs. CDR3 protein: CASGLERVAFF. The CDR3 bases are TGTGCTAGTGGTTTGGAGAGGGTTGCTTTCTTT.